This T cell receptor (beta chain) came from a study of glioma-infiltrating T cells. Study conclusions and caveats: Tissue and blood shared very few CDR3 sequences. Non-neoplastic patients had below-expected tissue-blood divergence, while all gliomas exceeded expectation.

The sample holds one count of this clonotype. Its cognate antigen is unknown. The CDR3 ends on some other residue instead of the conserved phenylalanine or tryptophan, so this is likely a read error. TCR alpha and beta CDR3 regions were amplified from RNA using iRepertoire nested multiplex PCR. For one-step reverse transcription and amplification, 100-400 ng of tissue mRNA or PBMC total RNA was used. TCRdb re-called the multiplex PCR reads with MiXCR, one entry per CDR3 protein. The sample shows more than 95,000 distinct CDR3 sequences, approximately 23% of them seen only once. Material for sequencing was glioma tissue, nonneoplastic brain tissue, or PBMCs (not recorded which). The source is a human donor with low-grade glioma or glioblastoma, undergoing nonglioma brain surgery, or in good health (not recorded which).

Written as DNA, the CDR3 is TGTGCCAGCAGCTTTTCCGGGAGCTCCTACAATGAGCAGTTCCTC. Its translation: CASSFSGSSYNEQFL. This chain joins TRBV9 and TRBJ2-1, with D possibly matching TRBD2 (6 bases). Trimming took off 4 bases at V and 0 bases at J, with 11 bases between the two ends. CDR1 SGDLS and CDR2 YYNGEE come from the germline V gene. There are 15 residues in the CDR3.